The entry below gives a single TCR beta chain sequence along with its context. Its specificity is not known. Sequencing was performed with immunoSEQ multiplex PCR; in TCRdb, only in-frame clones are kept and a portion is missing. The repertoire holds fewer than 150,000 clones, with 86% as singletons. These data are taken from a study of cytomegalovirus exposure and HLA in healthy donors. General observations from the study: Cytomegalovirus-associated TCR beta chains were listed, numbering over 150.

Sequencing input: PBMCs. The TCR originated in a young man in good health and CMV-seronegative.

The CDR3 loop reads CASSLNTEAFF. CDR3 nucleotide sequence: TGTGCCAGCAGTTTAAACACTGAAGCTTTCTTT. The chain recombines TRBV2 with TRBJ1-1, with no clear D. The V gene's germline CDR1 is SNHLY and CDR2 FYNNEI. The CDR3 has 11 amino acids. V lost 5 bases, J lost 2 bases, and 3 bases lay in between.